The 20 T cell receptor beta chains reported below all come from one sample, sequenced in a study of blood T cells in healthy people across ages (dated by TCRdb to 2015 to 2017). The receptor library was made with 5' RACE. Instrument on record: Illumina HiSeq 2500. The second PCR ran for roughly 7 to 11 cycles and used a J-beta primer mix along with a sample-barcoded 5' primer. TCRdb itself trimmed the public reads at Q25 with fastp, ran MiXCR and retained productive beta chains. Each CDR3 protein gets just one entry, which takes the most common genes and DNA from the rows behind it. The sample profile shows hundreds of thousands of distinct CDR3 sequences; 27% of them were found once. The ten largest clones capture over 25% of the sample. The sample consisted of blood. These receptors all come from a woman aged 70-85 years in good health.

As concerns this clonotype: At one of its ends the junction is not consistent with the germline gene, which may arise from a read error. The chain recombines TRBV12-3 or TRBV12-4 with TRBJ1-4; D unresolved. This CDR3 contains 14 residues. The CDR3 protein is CACSPDGQNEKLFF. CDR3 nucleotides: TGTGCCTGCAGCCCCGACGGGCAGAATGAAAAACTGTTTTTT.

The rearrangement uses TRBV28 and TRBJ2-6; 7 positions agree with TRBD2. This CDR3 has 16 amino acids. Unmatched junction bases numbered 9, after V lost 9 bases and J lost 1 base. Germline V CDR1 and CDR2: MDHEN, SYDVKM. CDR3 nucleotides: TGTGCCAGTGTGAATGTGGGGGGGTCTGGGGCCAACGTCCTGACTTTC. Protein sequence: CASVNVGGSGANVLTF.

Turning to this clonotype: In this CDR3 the conserved last residue, phenylalanine or tryptophan, is missing, so a read error is likely. The rearrangement uses TRBV20-1 and TRBJ1-1, with D possibly TRBD1 on 6 matching bases. CDR3 size: 14 residues. V gave up 0 bases and J gave up 3 bases, with 11 bases separating them. Germline V gene lookup returns CDR1 DFQATT and CDR2 SNEGSKA (reference sequence). The CDR3 reads CSAREGAMYTEAFS. The DNA for the CDR3 is TGCAGTGCTAGAGAGGGGGCGATGTACACTGAAGCTTTCTCT.

The CDR3 region is CATSREQAGSGELFF. The CDR3 bases are TGTGCCACCAGCAGAGAGCAGGCTGGGTCCGGGGAGCTGTTTTTT. The chain combines TRBV15 with TRBJ2-2; the D is unclear. This CDR3 is 15 amino acids long. Per germline, CDR1 LNHNV and CDR2 YYDKDF (reference sequence). V was cut by 0 bases and J by 6 bases, with 11 bases left in between.

V is TRBV5-1 and J is TRBJ2-1, with 7 bases that match TRBD1. Germline CDR1 SGHRS, CDR2 YFSETQ. The CDR3 totals 15 residues. With V trimmed by 4 bases and J by 5 bases, 9 bases remained unmatched. The CDR3 reads CASSPDRVRDNEQFF. CDR3 bases: TGCGCCAGCAGCCCCGACAGGGTACGGGACAATGAGCAGTTCTTC.

This clonotype was recorded a few times. The chain couples TRBV6-5 to TRBJ2-5; TRBD2 matches at 7 bases. The germline gives CDR1 MNHEY, CDR2 SVGAGI. V lost 2 bases, J lost 6 bases, and 12 bases stayed unmatched. The CDR3 is 16 residues long. The CDR3 DNA is TGTGCCAGCAGTTACGGTGGGAGGGGTGTCAAAAAGACCCAGTACTTC. This gives the protein CASSYGGRGVKKTQYF.

In the case of this clonotype: A junction end diverges from the germline sequence, so it may reflect a read error. The chain combines TRBV7-2 with TRBJ2-7, with TRBD2 as a possible D gene (5 bases). The CDR3 is 16 residues long. From germline, CDR1 is SGHTA and CDR2 FQGNSA. CDR3 coding DNA: TGTGCCAGCAGCTTAGGTCCCGGAGGTAACCTCTACGAGCGGTACTTC. It codes for CASSLGPGGNLYERYF.

This clonotype was found once. The rearrangement links TRBV12-3 or TRBV12-4 to TRBJ2-6; TRBD1 might be the D (6 bases). Trimming shortened V by 5 bases and J by 2 bases, and 10 bases separated the two germline ends. The CDR3 runs 15 residues. The CDR3 reads CASSTTGTGANVLTF. In nucleotides, the CDR3 is TGTGCCAGCAGTACCACAGGGACTGGGGCCAACGTCCTGACTTTC.

This clonotype was picked up a small number of times. The V and J genes are TRBV6-6 and TRBJ2-3; D call uncertain. The V gene's germline CDR1 is MNHNY and CDR2 SVGAGI (reference sequence). There are 13 residues in the CDR3. V lost 8 bases and J lost 6, with 15 bases in between. The DNA of the CDR3 is TGTGCCAGCTGCTCCTCGGAAAGGGATACGCAGTATTTT. It encodes CASCSSERDTQYF.

This clonotype was observed once. In DNA, the CDR3 is TGTGCCAGCAGTTACTCGGCTATAGCGGGAAGACCAGATACGCAGTATTTT. It translates to CASSYSAIAGRPDTQYF. The chain has TRBV6-5 and TRBJ2-3; 8 nucleotides agree with TRBD2. Germline V gene lookup returns CDR1 MNHEY and CDR2 SVGAGI. The trim removed 0 bases at V and 4 bases at J, leaving 9 bases unmatched. CDR3 length: 17 residues.

The chain couples TRBV6-2 or TRBV6-3 to TRBJ2-7, with TRBD2 matching over 7 bases. The V segment lost 2 bases and the J segment 4 bases; nucleotides outside the gene matches: 11. CDR1 and CDR2 from the germline V gene are MNHEY and SVGEGT. The CDR3 totals 16 residues. The CDR3 DNA sequence: TGTGCCAGCAGTTACAATAGCGGGCCGTCAATGTACGAGCAGTACTTC. Encoded protein: CASSYNSGPSMYEQYF.

This clonotype occurred many times. The chain carries TRBV20-1 and TRBJ1-5; tentatively, D is TRBD1 (6 bases). Between the trimmed V and J ends, which lost 4 bases and 11 bases, there was a span of 18 bases. The CDR3 runs to 13 residues. The germline V gene has CDR1 DFQATT and CDR2 SNEGSKA (reference sequence). In DNA, the CDR3 is TGCAGTGCTAACTCTCAGTGGGGGCGCGCCCAGCATTTT. This gives the protein CSANSQWGRAQHF.

The V and J genes are TRBV5-1 and TRBJ1-1; no clear D. The CDR3 runs to 13 residues. Deletions cut 4 bases from V and 3 bases from J, with 10 bases between. Germline V gene sequence: CDR1 SGHRS, CDR2 YFSETQ. This CDR3 reads CASSRKWDTEAFF. CDR3 sequence (DNA): TGCGCCAGCAGCCGAAAATGGGACACTGAAGCTTTCTTT.

The chain joins TRBV6-1 to TRBJ2-5; tentative D call: TRBD2 (6 bases). This CDR3 comprises 14 residues. V lost 6 bases and J lost 5, with 16 bases in between. Per germline, CDR1 MNHNS and CDR2 SASEGT. CDR3 residues: CASRQVAAGETQYF. The CDR3, as DNA: TGTGCCAGCAGACAGGTGGCCGCGGGGGAGACCCAGTACTTC.

The V call is TRBV7-2, the J call TRBJ2-5, with D possibly matching TRBD1 (6 bases). Germline V gives CDR1 SGHTA, CDR2 FQGNSA. V was cut by 5 bases and J by 4 bases, with 14 bases left in between. This CDR3 comprises 14 residues. CDR3 amino acids: CASSPGTTPETQYF. CDR3 DNA sequence: TGTGCCAGCAGCCCAGGGACAACCCCAGAGACCCAGTACTTC.

The rearrangement uses TRBV7-2 and TRBJ1-4, with 9 bases that match TRBD1. This CDR3 comprises 15 residues. V shed 9 bases, J shed 3 bases, and the junction held 8 bases outside the gene matches. Germline loops: CDR1 SGHTA, CDR2 FQGNSA. In nucleotides, the CDR3 is TGTGCCAGTAGACAGGACAGGGGATCTAATGAAAAACTGTTTTTT. Its protein product is CASRQDRGSNEKLFF.

This clonotype appeared many times. J is TRBJ1-4 and V is TRBV28; D is uncertain. Per germline, CDR1 MDHEN and CDR2 SYDVKM. The V and J ends lost 2 bases and 7 bases respectively, with 2 bases between them. The CDR3 contains 11 residues. CDR3 in DNA: TGTGCCAGCAGTTTAGGTGAAAAACTGTTTTTT. This translates into CASSLGEKLFF.

The gene calls are TRBV7-2 and TRBJ2-5, with D possibly being TRBD2 (6 bases). Near its end, the DNA agrees better with TRBJ2-7, so the J call may be wrong. The germline CDR1 and CDR2 sequences are SGHTA and FQGNSA. CDR3 length: 16 residues. The CDR3 region has the DNA TGTGCCAGCAGCTTAGTAGGAGGGTCCGTACAGTACGAGCAGTACTTC. It yields the protein CASSLVGGSVQYEQYF.

The chain combines TRBV28 with TRBJ1-5; D is unresolved. The CDR3 covers 15 residues. Between the trimmed V and J ends, which lost 5 bases and 1 base, there was a span of 12 bases. Germline V lookup: CDR1 MDHEN, CDR2 SYDVKM. The CDR3 DNA is TGTGCCAGCAGTCCCGAGGGTCGCAGCAATCAGCCCCAGCATTTT. This gives the protein CASSPEGRSNQPQHF.

This clonotype was counted at least ten times. V gene TRBV14 combines with J gene TRBJ1-2; D call uncertain. V lost 0 bases to trimming and J lost 7 bases, with 9 bases between them. There are 13 residues in the CDR3. Germline V gives CDR1 SGHDN, CDR2 FVKESK. The CDR3 DNA reads as TGTGCCAGCAGCCAAGACGGGGTTGGTGGCTACACCTTC. Protein: CASSQDGVGGYTF.